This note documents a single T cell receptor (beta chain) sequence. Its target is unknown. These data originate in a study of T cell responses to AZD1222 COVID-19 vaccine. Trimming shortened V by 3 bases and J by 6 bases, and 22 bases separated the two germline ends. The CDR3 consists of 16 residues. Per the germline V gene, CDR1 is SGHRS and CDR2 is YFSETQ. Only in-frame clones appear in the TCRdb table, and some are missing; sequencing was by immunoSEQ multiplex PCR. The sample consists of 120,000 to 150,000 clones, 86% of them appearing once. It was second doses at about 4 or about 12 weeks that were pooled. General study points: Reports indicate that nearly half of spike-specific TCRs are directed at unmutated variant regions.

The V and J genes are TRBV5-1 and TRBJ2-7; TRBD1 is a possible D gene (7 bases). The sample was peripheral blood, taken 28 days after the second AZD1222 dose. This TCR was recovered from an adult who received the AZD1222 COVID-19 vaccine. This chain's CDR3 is CASSSVGGTVRVEQYF. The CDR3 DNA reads TGCGCCAGCAGCTCGGTTGGCGGGACAGTTAGGGTCGAGCAGTACTTC. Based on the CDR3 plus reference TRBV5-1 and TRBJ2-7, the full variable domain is KAGVTQTPRYLIKTRGQQVTLSCSPISGHRSVSWYQQTPGQGLQFLFEYFSETQRNKGNFPGRFSGRQFSNSRSEMNVSTLELGDSALYLCASSSVGGTVRVEQYFGPGTRLTVT.